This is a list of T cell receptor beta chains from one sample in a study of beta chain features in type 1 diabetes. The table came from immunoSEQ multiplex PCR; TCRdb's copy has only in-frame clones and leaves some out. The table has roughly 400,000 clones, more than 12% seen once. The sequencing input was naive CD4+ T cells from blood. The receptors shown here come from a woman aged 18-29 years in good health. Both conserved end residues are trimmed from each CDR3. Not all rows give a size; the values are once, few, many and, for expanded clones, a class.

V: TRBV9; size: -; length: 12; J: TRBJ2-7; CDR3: ASSVGTVSYEQY
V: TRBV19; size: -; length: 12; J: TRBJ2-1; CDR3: ATIPGQGYNEQF
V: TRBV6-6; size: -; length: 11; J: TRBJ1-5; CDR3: ASSRQDNQPQH
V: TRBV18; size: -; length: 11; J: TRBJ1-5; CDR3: ASSPGEGQPQH
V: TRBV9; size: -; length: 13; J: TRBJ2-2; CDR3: ASSVGGGDTGELF
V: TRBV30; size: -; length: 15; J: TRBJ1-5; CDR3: AWSVERTGMGNQPQH
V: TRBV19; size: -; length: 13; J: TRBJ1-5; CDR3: ASRLGTGRLQPQH
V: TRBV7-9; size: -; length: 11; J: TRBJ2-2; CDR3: ASSLLNTGELF
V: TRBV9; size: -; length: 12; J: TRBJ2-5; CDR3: ASSGGQLKETQY
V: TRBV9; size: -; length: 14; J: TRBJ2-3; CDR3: ASSVLHGASTDTQY
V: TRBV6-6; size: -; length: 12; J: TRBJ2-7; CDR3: ASSYSTHGDEQY
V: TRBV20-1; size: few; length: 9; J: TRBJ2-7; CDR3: SARGSWVQY
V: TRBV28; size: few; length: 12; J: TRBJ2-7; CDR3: ASSRGQGAGEQY
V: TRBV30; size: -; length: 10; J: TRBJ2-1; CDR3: AWSVRGNEQF